Listed here are 2 T cell receptor beta chains from one sample, sequenced in a study of blood T cell repertoires in COVID-19. The method was immunoSEQ multiplex PCR; TCRdb's version includes in-frame clones alone and lacks a portion of them. The data contain about 220,000 clones, about 84% of them singletons. Source material: peripheral blood. Receptor source: a human donor in a cohort sampled during active COVID-19.

The rearrangement links TRBV4-2 to TRBJ2-3, with 10 nucleotides matching TRBD2. The V and J ends lost 3 bases and 6 bases, in that order; junction bases with no gene match: 18. Germline CDR1 is LGHNA and CDR2 is YNFKEQ. The CDR3 runs 19 residues. CDR3 sequence: CASSQPGTSGDHRGDTQYF. CDR3 coding DNA: TGTGCCAGCAGCCAGCCGGGAACTAGCGGGGACCACCGCGGGGATACGCAGTATTTT.

V and J are TRBV3-1 (or the pseudogene TRBV3-2) and TRBJ2-3; 10 bases agree with TRBD2. Trimming took 4 bases from V and 4 from J; bases not matched to a gene: 2. The CDR3 extends over 14 amino acids. The germline gives CDR1 LGHDT, CDR2 YNNKEL (reference sequence). CDR3: CASSPGTSADTQYF. CDR3 bases: TGTGCCAGCAGCCCGGGGACTAGCGCAGATACGCAGTATTTT.